Listed below are T cell receptor beta chains from one sample, sequenced in a study of cytomegalovirus exposure and HLA in healthy donors. This table comes from immunoSEQ multiplex PCR, and its TCRdb copy is limited to in-frame clones, with some not included. The table has some 140,000 clones, roughly four fifths seen once. The sequenced sample consisted of PBMCs. The receptors were sampled from a man aged 25 to 45 in good health and CMV-seropositive. Both conserved end residues are part of each CDR3. D genes are given only for firm matches. Size tells how often a clone was seen (once, few, many) or the class of an expanded clone, and some rows leave it out.

clone_size d_call j_call v_call cdr3_aa cdr3_nt
- TRBD1 TRBJ1-6 TRBV18 CASSPLPDRANSPLHF TGTGCCAGCTCACCCCTCCCGGACAGGGCAAATTCACCCCTCCACTTT
- TRBD1 TRBJ2-2 TRBV10-3 CAISESRGRAGELFF TGTGCCATCAGTGAGTCGAGGGGGCGAGCCGGGGAGCTGTTTTTT
- TRBD1 TRBJ1-5 TRBV9 CASSVTGAQPQHF TGTGCCAGCAGCGTTACAGGGGCTCAGCCCCAGCATTTT
few - TRBJ1-2 TRBV10-1 CASSEFRAGYTF TGCGCCAGCAGTGAGTTCAGGGCTGGCTACACCTTC
- TRBD1 TRBJ1-6 TRBV2 CASRSGTGHSSLHF TGTGCCAGCAGATCCGGGACAGGTCATTCATCCCTCCACTTT
- TRBD1 TRBJ1-5 TRBV7-9 CASSAQGSNQPQHF TGTGCCAGCAGCGCACAGGGGAGCAATCAGCCCCAGCATTTT
- TRBD1 TRBJ1-3 TRBV6-5 CASSYSTGGGNTIYF TGTGCCAGCAGTTACTCGACAGGGGGCGGAAACACCATATATTTT
- - TRBJ2-5 TRBV6-6 CASSYRLQSPQETQYF TGTGCCAGCAGTTACAGACTCCAAAGCCCCCAAGAGACCCAGTACTTC
- - TRBJ2-3 TRBV5-1 CASSAATSTDTQYF TGCGCCAGCAGCGCCGCCACTAGCACAGATACGCAGTATTTT
- TRBD2 TRBJ2-3 TRBV5-1 CASSFGTSGGGDTQYF TGCGCCAGCAGCTTTGGGACTAGCGGGGGAGGAGATACGCAGTATTTT
- TRBD2 TRBJ2-3 TRBV10-1 CASSDPGVAGGPDTQYF TGCGCCAGCAGTGACCCCGGGGTAGCGGGGGGGCCGGATACGCAGTATTTT
- - TRBJ2-2 TRBV7-9 CASSLATGLTQGELFF TGTGCCAGCAGCTTAGCCACGGGACTCACACAAGGGGAGCTGTTTTTT
- - TRBJ2-3 TRBV7-2 CASSLPSLGTDTQYF TGTGCCAGCAGCTTACCTAGCCTGGGCACAGATACGCAGTATTTT
- TRBD1 TRBJ2-7 TRBV5-1 CASSLVGQGYEQYF TGCGCCAGCAGCTTGGTGGGACAGGGCTACGAGCAGTACTTC
- - TRBJ1-1 TRBV7-9 CASSFIRRNITLNTEAFF TGTGCCAGCAGTTTCATCAGGCGAAATATAACTTTGAACACTGAAGCTTTCTTT
- TRBD1 TRBJ1-2 TRBV28 CASRGNDRDGYTF TGTGCCAGCAGGGGGAACGACAGGGATGGCTACACCTTC
once TRBD1 TRBJ2-5 TRBV5-7 CASSSGTGMSETQYF TGTGCCAGCAGCTCCGGGACAGGGATGTCAGAGACCCAGTACTTC
- - TRBJ2-2 TRBV29-1 CSAVRGTGELFF TGCAGCGCCGTCAGGGGCACCGGGGAGCTGTTTTTT
- TRBD1 TRBJ2-2 TRBV7-2 CASSLRTGPGELFF TGTGCCAGCAGCTTAAGGACAGGGCCCGGGGAGCTGTTTTTT
- - TRBJ1-5 TRBV9 CASSVGQGNQPQHF TGTGCCAGCAGCGTCGGGCAGGGTAATCAGCCCCAGCATTTT
once - TRBJ1-5 TRBV5-1 CASSSGGSNQPQHF TGCGCCAGCAGCAGTGGCGGAAGCAATCAGCCCCAGCATTTT
once TRBD1 TRBJ1-4 TRBV15 CATSTGTGGATNEKLFF TGTGCCACCAGCACTGGGACAGGGGGCGCAACTAATGAAAAACTGTTTTTT
few - TRBJ2-7 TRBV28 CASSGSPSYEQYF TGTGCCAGCAGTGGCTCCCCTTCCTACGAGCAGTACTTC
- TRBD2 TRBJ2-1 TRBV5-6 CASSRGGSGFF TGTGCCAGCAGCCGGGGGGGGTCGGGGTTCTTC
- TRBD2 TRBJ2-7 TRBV20-1 CSALAGYEQYF TGCAGTGCTTTAGCGGGTTACGAGCAGTACTTC
few TRBD1 TRBJ1-2 TRBV5-1 CASGLQGSDYGYTF TGCGCCAGCGGTCTACAGGGGTCGGACTATGGCTACACCTTC
- - TRBJ2-1 TRBV30 CAWTRDVSSEQFF TGTGCCTGGACCCGGGATGTCTCGTCTGAGCAGTTCTTC
- - TRBJ2-1 TRBV5-6 CASSLTRVGYNEQFF TGTGCCAGCAGCCTAACTAGAGTCGGGTACAATGAGCAGTTCTTC
- - TRBJ2-2 TRBV7-3 CASSSRTGELFF TGTGCCAGCAGCTCCAGGACCGGGGAGCTGTTTTTT